The 23 T cell receptor beta chains presented below share a single source sample, sequenced in a study of patients and donors after allogeneic stem cell transplantation. Via MiXCR, TCRdb re-called the RT-PCR reads, giving one row per CDR3 protein. The sample shows roughly 880,000 distinct CDR3 sequences, over 15% of them seen only once. The source material was blood, either unsorted or a sorted T cell fraction (not recorded which). The receptors were gathered from a human donor who was either an allogeneic HSCT recipient or a stem cell or donor lymphocyte infusion donor (not recorded which). It is not recorded whose cells these are; they may come from a transplant donor.

This clonotype was seen many times. The chain links TRBV5-1 to TRBJ1-1, with D possibly TRBD1 on 5 matching bases. Germline V gives CDR1 SGHRS, CDR2 YFSETQ. CDR3 size: 16 residues. Trimming took off 3 bases at V and 0 bases at J, with 15 bases between the two ends. The DNA for the CDR3 is TGCGCCAGCAGCTCCCAGGGACGGCCCATGAACACTGAAGCTTTCTTT. Protein product: CASSSQGRPMNTEAFF.

V usage is TRBV15 and J usage is TRBJ2-2; 9 nucleotides align to TRBD1. Germline CDR1 reads LNHNV; CDR2 reads YYDKDF (reference sequence). The CDR3 runs to 16 residues. V shed 5 bases, J shed 5 bases, and the junction held 9 bases outside the gene matches. The CDR3 region has the DNA TGTGCCACCAGCGGGACAGGGATAGTAGGAACCGGGGAGCTGTTTTTT. It encodes CATSGTGIVGTGELFF.

In this sample, this clonotype turned up many times. The chain is built from TRBV7-2 and TRBJ2-7; TRBD2 agrees at 9 bases. Per germline, CDR1 SGHTA and CDR2 FQGNSA. The CDR3 consists of 15 residues. J was trimmed by 9 bases and V by 0 bases; bases with no gene match: 9. The CDR3 DNA sequence: TGTGCCAGCAGCTTAGCGCTAGCGGGAAGAAGTAGGCAGTACTTC. Its protein is CASSLALAGRSRQYF.

The chain recombines TRBV12-3 or TRBV12-4 with TRBJ2-1; 8 bases align to TRBD2. This CDR3 has 18 residues. Germline trimming cut 2 bases from V and 7 bases from J; bases unmatched to any gene: 16. Here the CDR3 DNA reads TGTGCCAGCAGTTTAAGAGTTCCGGGAAGCGGGAGTCGGAATGAGCAGTTCTTC. It translates to CASSLRVPGSGSRNEQFF.

This clonotype has ten or more counts. The J gene is TRBJ2-2, the V gene TRBV2, with D unresolved. Trimming took off 4 bases at V and 1 base at J, with 7 bases between the two ends. The germline CDR1 and CDR2 sequences are SNHLY and FYNNEI. This CDR3 is built from 14 residues. CDR3 DNA sequence: TGTGCCAGCAGTGCCCAGGAGAACACCGGGGAGCTGTTTTTT. This gives the protein CASSAQENTGELFF. Using reference TRBV2 and TRBJ2-2 for the parts outside the CDR3, the full variable domain is EPEVTQTPSHQVTQMGQEVILRCVPISNHLYFYWYRQILGQKVEFLVSFYNNEISEKSEIFDDQFSVERPDGSNFTLKIRSTKLEDSAMYFCASSAQENTGELFFGEGSRLTVL.

J is TRBJ2-6 and V is TRBV6-1; the D gene is possibly TRBD1 (5 bases). The CDR3 is made up of 15 amino acids. Trimming left V 6 bases short and J 1 base short, with 10 bases between. CDR1 is MNHNS and CDR2 is SASEGT in the germline V gene. CDR3 sequence reads: CASRFDSSGANVLTF. The CDR3 DNA reads TGTGCCAGCAGATTTGACAGTTCTGGGGCCAACGTCCTGACTTTC.

This sequence joins TRBV7-9 and TRBJ1-1; D is unclear. V was cut by 4 bases and J by 1 base, with 16 bases left in between. Germline V lookup: CDR1 SEHNR, CDR2 FQNEAQ (reference sequence). The CDR3 is made up of 16 amino acids. The CDR3 region is CASSSIGRDGNTEAFF. In nucleotides, the CDR3 is TGTGCCAGCAGCTCTATCGGGAGGGATGGGAACACTGAAGCTTTCTTT.

The chain recombines TRBV2 with TRBJ2-7; D gene uncertain. The CDR3 sequence is 14 residues long. V lost 4 bases, J lost 0 bases, and 10 bases lay in between. Germline CDR1 reads SNHLY; CDR2 reads FYNNEI. The CDR3 region is CASSVSLSSYEQYF. The CDR3 region has the DNA TGTGCCAGCAGTGTTAGTCTAAGCTCCTACGAGCAGTACTTC. Using reference TRBV2 and TRBJ2-7 for the parts outside the CDR3, the full variable domain is EPEVTQTPSHQVTQMGQEVILRCVPISNHLYFYWYRQILGQKVEFLVSFYNNEISEKSEIFDDQFSVERPDGSNFTLKIRSTKLEDSAMYFCASSVSLSSYEQYFGPGTRLTVT.

The rearrangement uses TRBV20-1 and TRBJ2-2; 7 nucleotides align to TRBD2. Germline CDR1 DFQATT, CDR2 SNEGSKA (reference sequence). Germline trimming cut 5 bases from V and 1 base from J; bases unmatched to any gene: 7. CDR3 length: 15 residues. CDR3 residues: CSASPGLQNTGELFF. The CDR3, as DNA: TGCAGTGCTTCCCCGGGACTACAGAACACCGGGGAGCTGTTTTTT.

This sequence joins TRBV27 and TRBJ2-1, with 11 bases aligning to TRBD1. With 8 bases clipped from V and 4 bases from J, the junction kept 4 bases outside the gene matches. The CDR3 extends over 14 amino acids. The V gene's germline CDR1 is MNHEY and CDR2 SMNVEV (reference sequence). In DNA, the CDR3 is TGTGCCAGCGGACAGGGGGCGCGGTACAATGAGCAGTTCTTC. It translates to CASGQGARYNEQFF.

This clonotype was observed many times. The chain combines TRBV5-1 with TRBJ2-3; D might be TRBD2 (5 bases). Looked up from germline, CDR1 is SGHRS and CDR2 is YFSETQ. The CDR3 has 15 amino acids. Trimming removed 0 bases from V and 3 bases from J, with 11 bases in between. The CDR3 loop is CASSLGQPGTDTQYF. The CDR3 DNA reads TGCGCCAGCAGCTTGGGGCAGCCGGGGACAGATACGCAGTATTTT. Variable domain in full (rest from reference TRBV5-1 and TRBJ2-3): KAGVTQTPRYLIKTRGQQVTLSCSPISGHRSVSWYQQTPGQGLQFLFEYFSETQRNKGNFPGRFSGRQFSNSRSEMNVSTLELGDSALYLCASSLGQPGTDTQYFGPGTRLTVL.

This clonotype was seen only a few times. This chain links TRBV27 with TRBJ1-2, with 7 bases that match TRBD1. The germline V gene encodes CDR1 MNHEY and CDR2 SMNVEV (reference sequence). The CDR3 extends over 13 amino acids. Germline trimming cut 6 bases from V and 9 bases from J; bases unmatched to any gene: 10. CDR3 in DNA: TGTGCCAGCAGAATTTCACAGGGGCCGAGCTACACCTTC. Protein sequence: CASRISQGPSYTF.

The V call is TRBV9, the J call TRBJ1-2; D might be TRBD1 (5 bases). Germline CDR1 reads SGDLS; CDR2 reads YYNGEE. This CDR3 region has 14 residues. Deletions cut 4 bases from V and 7 bases from J, with 17 bases between. CDR3 protein: CASSSVTDRGGYTF. Here the CDR3 DNA reads TGTGCCAGCAGCTCCGTGACAGACCGCGGTGGCTACACCTTC.

This clonotype was seen a few times. The CDR3 DNA sequence: TGCGCCAGCAGCTTGGGGACTAGCGGGAGGGTCGGCGAGCAGTACTTC. Translating it yields CASSLGTSGRVGEQYF. The chain is built from TRBV5-1 and TRBJ2-7, with 15 bases aligning to TRBD2. Losses at the gene ends were 0 bases for V and 6 bases for J; bases not matched to a gene: 4. Germline V gene sequence: CDR1 SGHRS, CDR2 YFSETQ. The CDR3 runs 16 residues.

This clonotype was found a few times. This sequence joins TRBV11-2 and TRBJ2-7; maybe TRBD2 (6 bases). Looked up from germline, CDR1 is SGHAT and CDR2 is FQNNGV. This CDR3 contains 15 residues. V was cut by 6 bases and J by 4 bases, with 19 bases left in between. DNA for the CDR3: TGTGCCAGCAGACACACCGGGACGGCGGGGTACGAGCAGTACTTC. Its translation is CASRHTGTAGYEQYF.

This clonotype showed up just a few times. This chain joins TRBV20-1 and TRBJ2-3; D unclear. The CDR3 is 14 residues long. V lost 3 bases and J lost 4, with 14 bases in between. Germline V gives CDR1 DFQATT, CDR2 SNEGSKA (reference sequence). CDR3 sequence reads: CSASSPISADTQYF. DNA for the CDR3: TGCAGTGCTAGTAGCCCAATCTCCGCAGATACGCAGTATTTT.

This sequence joins TRBV10-3 and TRBJ2-1; TRBD1 matches at 11 bases. This CDR3 comprises 13 residues. The germline CDR1 and CDR2 sequences are ENHRY and SYGVKD. With 8 bases clipped from V and 7 bases from J, the junction kept 4 bases outside the gene matches. CDR3 residues: CAIAGTGGNEQFF. CDR3 nucleotide sequence: TGTGCCATCGCCGGGACAGGGGGAAATGAGCAGTTCTTC.

Only a few counts were recorded for this clonotype. The gene calls are TRBV5-1 and TRBJ1-5, with 10 bases lining up with TRBD1. The germline V gene encodes CDR1 SGHRS and CDR2 YFSETQ. The length of the CDR3 is 16 residues. The V and J ends lost 0 bases and 4 bases, in that order; junction bases with no gene match: 4. The CDR3 is CASSLGTGGPNQPQHF. In nucleotides, the CDR3 is TGCGCCAGCAGCTTGGGGACAGGGGGACCTAATCAGCCCCAGCATTTT.

V gene TRBV3-1 combines with J gene TRBJ2-1; D uncertain. The CDR3 has 14 residues. Germline V gene lookup returns CDR1 LGHDT and CDR2 YNNKEL (reference sequence). Trimming removed 4 bases from V and 2 bases from J, with 9 bases in between. In DNA form, the CDR3 reads TGTGCCAGCAGCCCGGAGTTCACCTACAATGAGCAGTTCTTC. Translation gives CASSPEFTYNEQFF.

In DNA, the CDR3 is TGCAGTGCCCAAAACAATGAGCAGTTCTTC. This encodes CSAQNNEQFF. This chain uses TRBV20-1 with TRBJ2-1; D is uncertain. Trimming left V 6 bases short and J 5 bases short, with 5 bases between. The CDR3 has 10 residues. From germline, CDR1 is DFQATT and CDR2 SNEGSKA (reference sequence).

The chain is built from TRBV7-9 and TRBJ2-7; tentatively, D is TRBD1 (5 bases). V lost 5 bases and J lost 5, with 19 bases in between. This CDR3 spans 15 amino acids. CDR1 and CDR2 (germline): SEHNR, FQNEAQ (reference sequence). CDR3 in amino acids: CASSAVLGASDEQYF. DNA of the CDR3: TGTGCCAGCAGCGCAGTGCTAGGGGCCTCGGACGAGCAGTACTTC.

The rearrangement uses TRBV3-1 and TRBJ2-4, with D uncertain. V was pared by 6 bases and J by 0 bases, with 12 bases between. Germline CDR1 is LGHDT and CDR2 is YNNKEL (reference sequence). This CDR3 is 15 amino acids long. The CDR3 loop is CASSPDTLAKNIQYF. CDR3 DNA sequence: TGTGCCAGCAGTCCCGACACCCTAGCCAAAAACATTCAGTACTTC.

CDR3 protein: CASSPPLAAFRSMYQETQYF. The DNA for the CDR3 is TGTGCCAGCTCACCTCCTCTGGCAGCCTTCCGATCAATGTACCAAGAGACCCAGTACTTC. The chain links TRBV18 to TRBJ2-5; D gene ambiguous. The ends were cut back, 3 bases at V and 0 bases at J, with 26 bases in the middle. CDR3 length: 20 amino acids. Germline V gene sequence: CDR1 KGHSH, CDR2 LQKENI.